The source of this TCR beta chain is a study of blood T cell repertoires in COVID-19. Only in-frame clones appear in the TCRdb table, and some are missing; sequencing was by immunoSEQ multiplex PCR. Of 430,000 or so clones in the sample, approximately 91% were seen once. Participants' own reports of clinical history determined their cohort assignment. This TCR was sampled from a woman aged 18-30 years who had been exposed to COVID-19. Specimen: PBMCs or T cells enriched from blood (not recorded which).

The CDR3 DNA follows: TGTGCCAGCAGCCAAGATCCAGGGATGAGGCACTACGAGCAGTACTTC. As protein: CASSQDPGMRHYEQYF. The chain uses TRBV14 and TRBJ2-7; tentative D call: TRBD1 (5 bases). The CDR3 spans 16 residues. Trimming took 0 bases from V and 3 from J, leaving 15 bases between them. Germline V gene sequence: CDR1 SGHDN, CDR2 FVKESK. Full variable domain (rest looked up from reference TRBV14 and TRBJ2-7): EAGVTQFPSHSVIEKGQTVTLRCDPISGHDNLYWYRRVMGKEIKFLLHFVKESKQDESGMPNNRFLAERTGGTYSTLKVQPAELEDSGVYFCASSQDPGMRHYEQYFGPGTRLTVT.